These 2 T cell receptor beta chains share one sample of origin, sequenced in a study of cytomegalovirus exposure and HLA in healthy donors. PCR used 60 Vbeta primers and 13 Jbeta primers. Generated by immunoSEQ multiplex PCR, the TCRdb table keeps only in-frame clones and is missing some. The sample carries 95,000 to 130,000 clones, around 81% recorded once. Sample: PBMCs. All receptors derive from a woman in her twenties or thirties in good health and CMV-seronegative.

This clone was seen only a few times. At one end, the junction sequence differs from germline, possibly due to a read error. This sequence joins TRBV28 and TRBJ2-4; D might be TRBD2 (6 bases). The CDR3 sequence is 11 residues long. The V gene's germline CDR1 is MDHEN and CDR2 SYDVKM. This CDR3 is CASSLGTEMNF. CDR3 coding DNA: TGTGCCAGCAGCCTCGGGACTGAAATGAACTTC.

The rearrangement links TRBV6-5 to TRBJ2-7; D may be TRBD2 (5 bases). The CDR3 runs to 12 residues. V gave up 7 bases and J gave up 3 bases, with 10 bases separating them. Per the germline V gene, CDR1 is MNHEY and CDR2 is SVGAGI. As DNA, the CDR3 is TGTGCCAGCACCTCAACTAGCTACGAGCAGTACTTC. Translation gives CASTSTSYEQYF.